The entry below gives a single TCR beta chain sequence along with its context. This entry is derived from a study of blood T cells in healthy people across ages. This CDR3 spans 15 amino acids. V dropped 0 bases and J dropped 0 bases, with 8 bases sitting between them. The germline V gene has CDR1 DFQATT and CDR2 SNEGSKA (reference sequence). Then a second PCR, running roughly 7 to 11 cycles, was carried out with a sample-barcoded 5' primer and a J-beta primer mix. TCRdb passed the 5' RACE reads through MiXCR, listing each CDR3 protein once. The data hold hundreds of thousands of distinct CDR3 sequences, with about 56% observed a single time.

Sequencing was done on a sample of blood. This sequence joins TRBV20-1 and TRBJ1-4; D is undetermined. The receptor was isolated from a middle-aged man in good health. The DNA of the CDR3 is TGCAGTGCTAGAGATCGGCGGGCAACTAATGAAAAACTGTTTTTT. It is translated as CSARDRRATNEKLFF.